The 25 T cell receptor beta chains listed next were all sequenced from one sample in a study of T cell clonality in common variable immunodeficiency. No antigen is known for these receptors. Overall study results and limits: Common variable immunodeficiency TCR beta sequences reportedly had fewer deletions and N-nucleotide insertions.

The repertoire was sequenced with immunoSEQ multiplex PCR; TCRdb's copy has only in-frame clones and lacks some. There are about 25,000 clones in the sample, none observed a single time. Material for sequencing was peripheral blood mononuclear cells. The receptors derive from a human donor with common variable immunodeficiency.

Remarks on this clone: The CDR3 extends 3 residues past the end of the read, so its final part is completed from the germline J gene. The rearrangement links TRBV7-9 to TRBJ1-2; no firm D call. The CDR3 has 14 amino acids. Germline CDR1 and CDR2: SEHNR and FQNEAQ (reference sequence). Deletions cut 2 bases from V and 5 bases from J, with 12 bases between. Incomplete CDR3 DNA: TGTGCCAGCAGCTTAACTCAGGAGTTTTATGGC. It codes for CASSLTQEFYG. The full CDR3 sequence reads CASSLTQEFYGYTF.

This clone came up a few times. The observed sequence ends 3 residues before the CDR3 terminus, with the missing tail filled in from the germline J gene. This rearrangement joins TRBV18 to TRBJ2-7; TRBD2 aligns across 11 bases. V shed 2 bases, J shed 4 bases, and the junction held 4 bases outside the gene matches. CDR3 length: 15 amino acids. CDR1 and CDR2 from the germline V gene are KGHSH and LQKENI. CDR3 amino acids: CASSPTASGRYEQYF. Incomplete CDR3 DNA: TGTGCCAGCTCACCAACGGCTAGCGGGAGGTACGAG.

Concerning this clone: The read comes to an end 3 residues before the CDR3 does, leaving the germline J gene to fill in the end. V and J are TRBV7-3 and TRBJ2-1; 10 nucleotides line up with TRBD2. Germline V gives CDR1 SGHTA, CDR2 FQGTGA. V lost 4 bases, J lost 2 bases, and 5 bases stayed unmatched. This CDR3 spans 16 amino acids. CDR3 sequence reads: CASSSGLAPTYNEQFF. The CDR3 DNA, read in part, is TGTGCCAGCAGCTCGGGACTAGCGCCCACCTACAATGAG.

Concerning this clone itself: Coverage ceases 3 residues before the CDR3 finishes, and the germline J gene fills in the end. V is TRBV5-1 and J is TRBJ2-7, with 9 positions matching TRBD2. J lost 0 bases, V lost 3 bases, and 4 bases had no gene match. Germline V gene lookup returns CDR1 SGHRS and CDR2 YFSETQ. This CDR3 spans 15 amino acids. The CDR3 loop is CASSSTTSGSYEQYF. Incomplete CDR3 DNA: TGCGCCAGCAGCTCAACGACTAGCGGCTCCTACGAG. Drawing the rest from reference TRBV5-1 and TRBJ2-7, the complete variable domain is KAGVTQTPRYLIKTRGQQVTLSCSPISGHRSVSWYQQTPGQGLQFLFEYFSETQRNKGNFPGRFSGRQFSNSRSEMNVSTLELGDSALYLCASSSTTSGSYEQYFGPGTRLTVT.

This clone was seen many times. Read coverage stops 3 residues before the CDR3 terminus; the germline J gene supplies the remainder. This chain links TRBV30 with TRBJ2-1, with 10 bases fitting TRBD2. V was pared by 2 bases and J by 3 bases, with 4 bases of the junction left unmatched. This CDR3 is built from 15 residues. CDR1 GTSNPN and CDR2 SVGIG come from the germline V gene (reference sequence). This chain's CDR3 is CAWSKTSGNYNEQFF. The sequenced CDR3 bases are TGTGCCTGGAGTAAAACTAGCGGGAACTACAATGAG.

This clone was counted a few times. The CDR3 goes on 3 residues after the read ends, and that part is filled in from the germline J gene. The chain recombines TRBV7-9 with TRBJ1-6, with 9 bases matching TRBD1. This CDR3 region has 14 residues. Germline CDR1 reads SEHNR; CDR2 reads FQNEAQ (reference sequence). V lost 4 bases, J lost 9 bases, and 4 bases stayed unmatched. The CDR3 region is CASSSRDRVSPLHF. Partial CDR3 DNA: TGTGCCAGCAGCTCGCGGGACAGGGTTTCACCC. The full variable domain, its missing parts supplied by reference TRBV7-9 and TRBJ1-6, is DTGVSQNPRHKITKRGQNVTFRCDPISEHNRLYWYRQTLGQGPEFLTYFQNEAQLEKSRLLSDRFSAERPKGSFSTLEIQRTEQGDSAMYLCASSSRDRVSPLHFGNGTRLTVT.

Ten or more counts support this clone. The read ends 3 residues before the CDR3 terminus; that terminus is restored from the germline J gene. The V call is TRBV11-3, the J call TRBJ2-2; 7 nucleotides agree with TRBD1. Trimming at V came to 1 base and at J to 4 bases, leaving 3 bases not matched to a gene. Germline CDR1 is SGHNT and CDR2 is YENEEA. The CDR3 is 15 residues long. CDR3 sequence reads: CASSLGGQSTGELFF. The CDR3 DNA, read in part, is TGTGCCAGCAGCTTAGGGGGACAGTCCACCGGGGAG.

There are many counts of this clone. Sequencing ends 3 residues short of the CDR3 end; the germline J gene provides the rest. The V call is TRBV12-3 or TRBV12-4, the J call TRBJ1-2, with 7 bases aligning to TRBD1. The ends lost 2 bases at V and 4 bases at J; junction bases unmatched: 4. The CDR3 is made up of 14 amino acids. The part of the CDR3 DNA that was read is TGTGCCAGCAGTTTATCTGGGACAGCCTATGGC. Amino acids: CASSLSGTAYG. The whole CDR3 is CASSLSGTAYGYTF.

This clone has just a few counts. The read terminates 3 residues before the CDR3 end, so the remaining end is supplied by the germline J gene. J is TRBJ1-6 and V is TRBV2; D gene unclear. Germline CDR1 is SNHLY and CDR2 is FYNNEI. This CDR3 has 13 amino acids. CDR3 DNA (partial): TGTGCCAGCACACCGGAGGTTTATAGGGCC. Its translation is CASTPEVYRA. From start to end, the CDR3 is CASTPEVYRALHF.

This clone was observed many times. With the read ending 3 residues before the CDR3 end, the germline J gene is used to fill in that end. V is TRBV20-1 and J is TRBJ2-3; maybe TRBD2 (5 bases). There are 16 residues in the CDR3. Germline V gene data show CDR1 as DFQATT and CDR2 as SNEGSKA (reference sequence). Trimming left V 0 bases short and J 3 bases short, with 16 bases between. CDR3 amino acids: CSARDPRAGVTDTQYF. CDR3 DNA (partial): TGCAGTGCTAGAGATCCCCGTGCGGGTGTGACAGATACG.

Concerning this clone itself: Read sequence stops 3 residues before the CDR3 end, and the germline J gene provides the missing end. The J gene is TRBJ2-7, the V gene TRBV20-1; D is possibly TRBD1 (6 bases). CDR1 DFQATT and CDR2 SNEGSKA come from the germline V gene (reference sequence). Trimming shortened V by 6 bases and J by 4 bases, and 10 bases separated the two germline ends. CDR3 length equals 11 residues. The sequenced CDR3 bases are TGCAGTGCCCGGGACACTTACGAG. Translated, it gives CSARDTYE. The whole CDR3 sequence is CSARDTYEQYF.

Worth noting for this clone: The read terminates 3 residues before the CDR3 end, so the remaining end is supplied by the germline J gene. This CDR3 is also generated by other DNA sequences in the sample. The chain combines TRBV19 with TRBJ2-1; perhaps TRBD2 as D (5 bases). The CDR3 length is 14 residues. V was clipped by 3 bases and J by 3 bases, with 9 bases between them. Germline V gene data show CDR1 as LNHDA and CDR2 as SQIVND (reference sequence). The DNA read from the CDR3 is TGTGCCAGTAGTATTGGACGGGGCTACAATGAG. Its translation: CASSIGRGYNE. Given in full, the CDR3 is CASSIGRGYNEQFF.

This clone was seen only a few times. The read ends 3 residues before the CDR3 terminus; that terminus is restored from the germline J gene. This chain joins TRBV18 and TRBJ2-5; 9 bases map to TRBD1. Germline CDR1 KGHSH, CDR2 LQKENI. With 3 bases clipped from V and 4 bases from J, the junction kept 3 bases outside the gene matches. The CDR3 totals 14 residues. CDR3 DNA, as far as it was read: TGTGCCAGCTCACCTGGACAGGGGCCAGAGACC. Translating it yields CASSPGQGPET. The entire CDR3 is CASSPGQGPETQYF.

This clone showed up many times. The read terminates 3 residues before the CDR3 end, so the remaining end is supplied by the germline J gene. The genes are TRBV30 and TRBJ1-4; 10 nucleotides line up with TRBD1. Germline lookup yields CDR1 GTSNPN and CDR2 SVGIG (reference sequence). After removal of 3 bases from V and 7 bases from J, the junction contained 5 bases not matched to a gene. The CDR3 is 14 residues long. This chain's CDR3 is CAWRPTGGGEKLFF. CDR3 bases read: TGTGCCTGGAGGCCGACAGGGGGCGGTGAAAAA.

This clone has only a few counts. The CDR3 end is not reached by the read, which stops 3 residues before it; the germline J gene fills it in. V usage is TRBV30 and J usage is TRBJ2-1, with D unresolved. V lost 4 bases and J 8 bases, leaving 12 bases between the germline ends. The CDR3 has 12 amino acids. Germline V CDR1 and CDR2: GTSNPN, SVGIG (reference sequence). The CDR3 sequence is CAWKGFRDEQFF. CDR3 bases read: TGTGCCTGGAAGGGCTTTAGGGATGAG.

Regarding this clone: The read stops 3 residues short of the end of the CDR3; the missing end is completed from the germline J gene. This chain connects TRBV18 to TRBJ1-2, with D hard to call. The CDR3 runs to 12 residues. V was shortened by 3 bases and J by 6 bases, with 8 bases between the two germline ends. Germline-derived CDR1 and CDR2 are KGHSH and LQKENI. CDR3 loop: CASSPVGDGYTF. The sequenced part of the CDR3 DNA is TGTGCCAGCTCACCGGTCGGGGATGGC.

In this sample, this clone turned up many times. The read terminates 3 residues before the CDR3 end, so the remaining end is supplied by the germline J gene. The V gene is TRBV2, the J gene TRBJ2-2; D gene uncertain. Per germline, CDR1 SNHLY and CDR2 FYNNEI. There are 12 residues in the CDR3. The V end was cut by 4 bases, the J end by 6 bases, with 6 bases between. The CDR3 reads CASSVFSGELFF. Partial CDR3 DNA: TGTGCCAGCAGTGTCTTCTCCGGGGAG.

This clone was seen only a few times. The CDR3 end is not reached by the read, which stops 3 residues before it; the germline J gene fills it in. The chain uses TRBV5-1 and TRBJ2-5; TRBD2 matches at 9 bases. This CDR3 comprises 14 residues. The germline V gene encodes CDR1 SGHRS and CDR2 YFSETQ. Germline trimming cut 2 bases from V and 5 bases from J; bases unmatched to any gene: 4. The sequenced CDR3 bases are TGCGCCAGCAGCTTTAGCGGGAGTGGGGAGACC. Protein: CASSFSGSGET. The CDR3, in full, reads CASSFSGSGETQYF.

About this clone: The read ends 3 residues early relative to the CDR3; the germline J gene fills the gap. The rearrangement joins TRBV20-1 to TRBJ2-3, with D unresolved. Trimming shortened V by 2 bases and J by 8 bases, and 8 bases separated the two germline ends. The CDR3 loop spans 11 amino acids. In germline, CDR1 is DFQATT, CDR2 SNEGSKA (reference sequence). The CDR3 protein is CSARHDFTQYF. CDR3 DNA, as far as it was read: TGCAGTGCTAGACACGACTTTACG.

For this clone: The observed sequence ends 3 residues before the CDR3 terminus, with the missing tail filled in from the germline J gene. The gene calls are TRBV2 and TRBJ1-5, with a tentative D call TRBD1 (5 bases). Per the germline V gene, CDR1 is SNHLY and CDR2 is FYNNEI. Between the trimmed V and J ends, which lost 2 bases and 6 bases, there was a span of 11 bases. The CDR3 is 14 amino acids. CDR3 in amino acids: CASSEQGSRQPQHF. The DNA read from the CDR3 is TGTGCCAGCAGTGAACAGGGATCCCGTCAGCCC.

This clone is termed medium-sized. The CDR3 loop reads CASSLGGVEVYEQYF. CDR3 DNA, as far as it was read: TGCGCCAGCAGCTTGGGCGGAGTAGAGGTCTACGAG. The chain is built from TRBV5-1 and TRBJ2-7; D is unclear. The read is 3 residues too short to cover the CDR3 end, so that end is filled in from the germline J gene. Trimming stripped 0 bases from V and 3 bases from J, with 13 bases between. The CDR3 covers 15 residues. Germline assignment: CDR1 SGHRS and CDR2 YFSETQ.

This clone was detected only a few times. Sequencing ends 3 residues short of the CDR3 end; the germline J gene provides the rest. The V call is TRBV18, the J call TRBJ1-2; D might be TRBD1 (5 bases). The germline gives CDR1 KGHSH, CDR2 LQKENI. This CDR3 has 13 amino acids. V lost 6 bases, J lost 6 bases, and 14 bases lay in between. The part of the CDR3 DNA that was read is TGTGCCAGCTCCCTCGGCCAGGGAAATGGC. Its protein product is CASSLGQGNG. The full-length CDR3 reads as CASSLGQGNGYTF.

This clone was recorded at least ten times. The read is 3 residues too short to cover the CDR3 end, so that end is filled in from the germline J gene. V and J are TRBV5-1 and TRBJ1-1; D gene uncertain. The CDR3 is 13 residues long. CDR1 is SGHRS, CDR2 YFSETQ, per germline. Trimming shortened V by 4 bases and J by 6 bases, and 13 bases separated the two germline ends. CDR3 loop: CASSVEVGPEAFF. The CDR3 bases that were read are TGCGCCAGCAGCGTGGAGGTAGGGCCTGAA.

This clone was seen a handful of times. The read stops 3 residues short of the end of the CDR3; the missing end is completed from the germline J gene. This sequence joins TRBV7-6 and TRBJ2-2, with D perhaps matching TRBD1 (8 bases). This CDR3 contains 15 residues. Trimming took off 5 bases at V and 3 bases at J, with 13 bases between the two ends. Germline CDR1 reads SGHVS; CDR2 reads FNYEAQ. CDR3: CASSNRGGDTGELFF. The sequenced part of the CDR3 DNA is TGTGCCAGCAGCAACAGGGGGGGCGACACCGGGGAG.

This clone was observed at least ten times. The CDR3 extends 3 residues past the end of the read, so its final part is completed from the germline J gene. The gene calls are TRBV5-5 and TRBJ1-5; 7 nucleotides match TRBD1. The trim removed 4 bases at V and 4 bases at J, leaving 8 bases unmatched. CDR3 length equals 15 residues. CDR1 is SGHKS and CDR2 is YYEKEE in the germline V gene (reference sequence). CDR3 region: CASSPVGDRNQPQHF. The CDR3 DNA, read in part, is TGTGCCAGCAGCCCGGTTGGGGACAGAAATCAGCCC. Full variable domain (rest looked up from reference TRBV5-5 and TRBJ1-5): DAGVTQSPTHLIKTRGQQVTLRCSPISGHKSVSWYQQVLGQGPQFIFQYYEKEERGRGNFPDRFSARQFPNYSSELNVNALLLGDSALYLCASSPVGDRNQPQHFGDGTRLSIL.